The 23 T cell receptor beta chains given below trace back to one sample, sequenced in a study of cytomegalovirus exposure and HLA in healthy donors. PCR was performed using 60 Vbeta and 13 Jbeta primers. Method: immunoSEQ multiplex PCR; TCRdb's copy keeps in-frame clones and lacks some. The data contain approximately 130,000 clones, approximately 85% of them singletons. The source material was PBMCs. The receptors shown here come from a woman younger than 45 in good health and CMV-seropositive.

V and J are TRBV7-9 and TRBJ2-1, with 8 bases identical to TRBD2. V shed 6 bases and J 4 bases; nucleotides not matched to a gene: 5. The germline V gene encodes CDR1 SEHNR and CDR2 FQNEAQ (reference sequence). This CDR3 region has 14 residues. The CDR3 spells CASSTKRGYNEQFF. In DNA, the CDR3 is TGTGCCAGCAGTACCAAGCGGGGGTACAATGAGCAGTTCTTC.

The chain's CDR3 is CASSLVGGVNTEAFF. As DNA, the CDR3 is TGCGCCAGCAGCTTGGTAGGGGGGGTGAACACTGAAGCTTTCTTT. The V call is TRBV5-1, the J call TRBJ1-1, with D perhaps TRBD1 (6 bases). This CDR3 spans 15 amino acids. Trimming removed 0 bases at V and 0 bases at J, with 9 bases between. From germline, CDR1 is SGHRS and CDR2 YFSETQ.

The CDR3 protein is CASSRSGQSYEQYF. The CDR3 nucleotides read TGCGCCAGCAGCCGGTCGGGACAGTCCTACGAGCAGTACTTC. J is TRBJ2-7 and V is TRBV5-1; TRBD1 matches at 7 bases. Per germline, CDR1 SGHRS and CDR2 YFSETQ. CDR3 length: 14 residues. J gave up 1 base and V 4 bases, and 5 bases lay outside the gene matches.

The rearrangement joins TRBV9 to TRBJ1-1; D remains unclear. The CDR3 loop spans 14 amino acids. Germline V gene lookup returns CDR1 SGDLS and CDR2 YYNGEE. V lost 0 bases to trimming and J lost 1 base, with 7 bases between them. CDR3 DNA sequence: TGTGCCAGCAGCGTAGGCACTCAGAACACTGAAGCTTTCTTT. Protein product: CASSVGTQNTEAFF. The full variable domain, its missing parts supplied by reference TRBV9 and TRBJ1-1, is DSGVTQTPKHLITATGQRVTLRCSPRSGDLSVYWYQQSLDQGLQFLIQYYNGEERAKGNILERFSAQQFPDLHSELNLSSLELGDSALYFCASSVGTQNTEAFFGQGTRLTVV.

This chain joins TRBV7-9 and TRBJ1-2; a weak D match, TRBD1 (5 bases). Trimming shortened V by 1 base and J by 2 bases, and 11 bases separated the two germline ends. Germline V gene sequence: CDR1 SEHNR, CDR2 FQNEAQ (reference sequence). The CDR3 is 15 residues long. CDR3 sequence reads: CASSLGGLENYGYTF. CDR3 nucleotide sequence: TGTGCCAGCAGCTTAGGGGGCCTTGAAAACTATGGCTACACCTTC.

The chain recombines TRBV4-2 with TRBJ2-7; D is undetermined. Germline V lookup: CDR1 LGHNA, CDR2 YNFKEQ. Trimming left V 0 bases short and J 2 bases short, with 14 bases between. The length of the CDR3 is 16 residues. The CDR3 region is CASSQDYPAGAYEQYF. In nucleotides, the CDR3 is TGTGCCAGCAGCCAAGATTATCCGGCAGGCGCCTACGAGCAGTACTTC.

V usage is TRBV14 and J usage is TRBJ1-2; D possibly corresponds to TRBD1 (5 bases). There are 16 residues in the CDR3. Trimming took 0 bases from V and 0 from J, leaving 11 bases between them. CDR1 is SGHDN, CDR2 FVKESK, per germline. This CDR3 reads CASSQDGGDSNYGYTF. The DNA for the CDR3 is TGTGCCAGCAGCCAAGATGGAGGGGATTCTAACTATGGCTACACCTTC. Drawing the rest from reference TRBV14 and TRBJ1-2, the complete variable domain is EAGVTQFPSHSVIEKGQTVTLRCDPISGHDNLYWYRRVMGKEIKFLLHFVKESKQDESGMPNNRFLAERTGGTYSTLKVQPAELEDSGVYFCASSQDGGDSNYGYTFGSGTRLTVV.

The V call is TRBV29-1, the J call TRBJ2-1; D might be TRBD2 (5 bases). The CDR3 sequence is 13 residues long. Trimming cost V 4 bases and J 0 bases, with 7 bases left between them. Germline V gene sequence: CDR1 SQVTM, CDR2 ANQGSEA. The CDR3: CSVGRGSYNEQFF. CDR3 in DNA: TGCAGCGTTGGACGGGGCTCCTACAATGAGCAGTTCTTC.

Only a few counts were recorded for this clone. The rearrangement uses TRBV11-2 and TRBJ2-2; 7 positions match TRBD2. V shed 2 bases, J shed 5 bases, and the junction held 11 bases outside the gene matches. The CDR3 contains 17 residues. Germline lookup yields CDR1 SGHAT and CDR2 FQNNGV. CDR3 nucleotide sequence: TGTGCCAGCAGCTTAATGCGCGGGGGAGGCTTTACCGGGGAGCTGTTTTTT. Amino acids: CASSLMRGGGFTGELFF.

The gene calls are TRBV30 and TRBJ1-6; no definite D call. The CDR3 spans 13 residues. Germline V CDR1 and CDR2: GTSNPN, SVGIG (reference sequence). Trimming took off 0 bases at V and 5 bases at J, with 5 bases between the two ends. CDR3 DNA: TGTGCCTGGAGTGTACGAGATAATTCACCCCTCCACTTT. This sequence encodes CAWSVRDNSPLHF.

V and J are TRBV7-3 and TRBJ1-1, with 8 positions matching TRBD1. With V trimmed by 2 bases and J by 0 bases, 11 bases remained unmatched. The length of the CDR3 is 18 residues. The germline V gene encodes CDR1 SGHTA and CDR2 FQGTGA. The CDR3 loop is CASSLSVRLQGVNTEAFF. The CDR3 bases are TGTGCCAGCAGCTTATCAGTTCGGCTACAGGGGGTGAACACTGAAGCTTTCTTT.

Only one count was recorded for this clone. J is TRBJ1-2 and V is TRBV6-5; tentative D call: TRBD1 (5 bases). This CDR3 contains 12 residues. The V gene's germline CDR1 is MNHEY and CDR2 SVGAGI. V was clipped by 2 bases and J by 7 bases, with 8 bases between them. In DNA, the CDR3 is TGTGCCAGCAGTTACCAGGGCTCTGGCTACACCTTC. This codes for CASSYQGSGYTF.

The rearrangement joins TRBV14 to TRBJ1-2; 9 bases map to TRBD1. The CDR3 contains 16 residues. Germline V lookup: CDR1 SGHDN, CDR2 FVKESK. J was trimmed by 2 bases and V by 3 bases; bases with no gene match: 7. For the CDR3, the DNA is TGTGCCAGCAGCCAGCCGGGACAGGGAAGAAACTATGGCTACACCTTC. It codes for CASSQPGQGRNYGYTF.

This sequence joins TRBV9 and TRBJ1-1; the D gene is possibly TRBD1 (5 bases). Germline CDR1 and CDR2: SGDLS and YYNGEE. The CDR3 totals 15 residues. V was shortened by 1 base and J by 8 bases, with 18 bases between the two germline ends. In nucleotides, the CDR3 is TGTGCCAGCAGCGTAAACGTGGGTGGGGCCACCGAAGCTTTCTTT. Translating gives CASSVNVGGATEAFF.

The chain links TRBV28 to TRBJ2-2; D is possibly TRBD2 (6 bases). The V gene lost 8 bases and the J gene lost 6 bases, with 7 bases spanning the gap. The CDR3 length is 11 residues. CDR1 is MDHEN and CDR2 is SYDVKM in the germline V gene. The CDR3 sequence is CASRRAGELFF. As DNA, the CDR3 is TGTGCCAGCCGGAGGGCCGGGGAGCTGTTTTTT.

This chain connects TRBV29-1 to TRBJ1-1; TRBD1 aligns across 8 bases. CDR1 and CDR2 from the germline V gene are SQVTM and ANQGSEA. The CDR3 loop spans 13 amino acids. The V segment lost 4 bases and the J segment 4 bases; nucleotides outside the gene matches: 5. The CDR3 coding sequence is TGCAGCGTTGCAGGGGGCGCGAGCACTGAAGCTTTCTTT. It translates to CSVAGGASTEAFF.

This chain links TRBV7-2 with TRBJ2-2, with D perhaps TRBD1 (5 bases). CDR1 is SGHTA and CDR2 is FQGNSA in the germline V gene. The CDR3 consists of 15 residues. V was clipped by 2 bases and J by 6 bases, with 13 bases between them. Here the CDR3 reads CASSLMGLFAGELFF. CDR3 sequence (DNA): TGTGCCAGCAGCTTAATGGGGCTATTCGCCGGGGAGCTGTTTTTT.

This chain connects TRBV28 to TRBJ1-1; TRBD1 matches 7 bases. Germline loops: CDR1 MDHEN, CDR2 SYDVKM. CDR3 length: 17 residues. J lost 2 bases, V lost 4 bases, and 13 bases had no gene match. The CDR3 loop reads CASSSYPVTGFNTEAFF. The CDR3 DNA follows: TGTGCCAGCAGTTCCTATCCCGTGACAGGGTTTAACACTGAAGCTTTCTTT.

The DNA of the CDR3 is TGCGCCAGCAGCCACGACCGGGACTACCCCTTGGGGGGGTTCTTC. Translating gives CASSHDRDYPLGGFF. This sequence joins TRBV4-1 and TRBJ2-1, with 7 positions matching TRBD2. The CDR3 runs 15 residues. Germline V CDR1 and CDR2: MGHRA, YSYEKL. V was pared by 3 bases and J by 15 bases, with 17 bases of the junction left unmatched.

The chain carries TRBV28 and TRBJ2-7, with 10 bases lining up with TRBD1. The CDR3 totals 13 residues. In germline, CDR1 is MDHEN, CDR2 SYDVKM. The ends lost 7 bases at V and 6 bases at J; junction bases unmatched: 6. In DNA, the CDR3 is TGTGCCAGCAACCGGGACAGGGGAAGCGAGCAGTACTTC. Its translation is CASNRDRGSEQYF.

V usage is TRBV28 and J usage is TRBJ1-2; tentatively, D is TRBD1 (6 bases). CDR1 is MDHEN and CDR2 is SYDVKM in the germline V gene. The CDR3 is 14 residues long. Trimming left V 4 bases short and J 2 bases short, with 11 bases between. This CDR3 is CASSSFTGNYGYTF. CDR3 DNA: TGTGCCAGCAGTTCATTTACAGGGAACTATGGCTACACCTTC.

This sequence joins TRBV6-6 and TRBJ1-5; tentatively, D is TRBD1 (6 bases). Germline-derived CDR1 and CDR2 are MNHNY and SVGAGI (reference sequence). Trimming removed 4 bases from V and 3 bases from J, with 13 bases in between. The length of the CDR3 is 15 residues. CDR3 sequence reads: CASSFQGSFNQPQHF. CDR3 DNA: TGTGCCAGCAGTTTCCAGGGGTCCTTCAATCAGCCCCAGCATTTT.

The chain is built from TRBV5-6 and TRBJ1-3; D gene uncertain. This CDR3 contains 15 residues. Germline V gene lookup returns CDR1 SGHDT and CDR2 YYEEEE. V lost 3 bases and J lost 3, with 13 bases in between. CDR3 residues: CASSSTPLLGNTIYF. CDR3 coding DNA: TGTGCCAGCAGCTCAACTCCCTTACTTGGAAACACCATATATTTT.